Sequencing of this T cell receptor beta chain was carried out in a study of identical twins. Ten or more counts support this clonotype. CDR3 size: 15 residues. Trimming stripped 4 bases from V and 3 bases from J, with 16 bases between. Germline CDR1 and CDR2: MNHEY and SVGAGI. cDNA molecules carried unique molecular identifiers, and template switching added a universal primer site. TCRdb re-called the 5' RACE reads with MiXCR, one entry per CDR3 protein. The table lists 570,000 or so distinct CDR3 sequences, 9.6% of them singletons. These same data were also listed under a study on yellow fever vaccine responses in identical twins.

The chain employs TRBV6-5 and TRBJ2-7; the D is unclear. This TCR was recovered from a woman aged 18 to 35 in good health. Specimen: PBMCs. The CDR3 DNA is TGTGCCAGCAGTTCCACTAAGACACCATACTACGAGCAGTACTTC. Its protein is CASSSTKTPYYEQYF.